A single sample is the source of the 26 T cell receptor beta chains below, sequenced in a study of control samples from healthy donors and cancer patients. The table came from immunoSEQ multiplex PCR; TCRdb's copy has only in-frame clones and leaves some out. The sample records tens of thousands of clones, 92% being singletons. Material: PBMCs. The receptors were sampled from a man in his forties or fifties with colorectal cancer.

The gene calls are TRBV6-1 and TRBJ1-3; a possible D gene is TRBD1 (5 bases). CDR3 length: 15 residues. Looked up from germline, CDR1 is MNHNS and CDR2 is SASEGT. The V end lost 3 bases, the J end lost 1 base, and 10 bases lay between the germline ends. The CDR3: CASSDRDRSGNTIYF. The CDR3 DNA is TGTGCCAGCAGTGACAGGGATAGGTCTGGAAACACCATATATTTT.

The rearrangement links TRBV9 to TRBJ2-7; 10 nucleotides align to TRBD1. The CDR3 sequence is 17 residues long. V dropped 4 bases and J dropped 3; count of bases not matched to a gene: 13. Per the germline V gene, CDR1 is SGDLS and CDR2 is YYNGEE. The chain's CDR3 is CASSPRVRTGGFYEQYF. In nucleotides, the CDR3 is TGTGCCAGCAGCCCACGCGTCCGGACAGGGGGGTTCTACGAGCAGTACTTC.

The chain employs TRBV9 and TRBJ2-1; D not resolved. The CDR3 is made up of 14 amino acids. Trimming removed 2 bases from V and 1 base from J, with 7 bases in between. Germline assignment: CDR1 SGDLS and CDR2 YYNGEE. In DNA, the CDR3 is TGTGCCAGCAGCGTTTCCTTGTCCTACAATGAGCAGTTCTTC. Its translation is CASSVSLSYNEQFF.

The V and J genes are TRBV29-1 and TRBJ2-5; D unclear. CDR3 length: 12 residues. The V gene lost 3 bases and the J gene lost 5 bases, with 10 bases spanning the gap. Per the germline V gene, CDR1 is SQVTM and CDR2 is ANQGSEA. The CDR3 sequence: CSVDTVGETQYF. CDR3 nucleotides: TGCAGCGTTGATACTGTGGGGGAGACCCAGTACTTC.

The rearrangement links TRBV19 to TRBJ2-7; D may be TRBD1 or TRBD2 (5 bases each). Trimming took off 4 bases at V and 4 bases at J, with 14 bases between the two ends. This CDR3 is 14 amino acids long. Germline loops: CDR1 LNHDA, CDR2 SQIVND (reference sequence). The CDR3 here is CASSTLGRRYEQYF. As DNA, the CDR3 is TGTGCCAGTAGTACCCTGGGACGGAGATACGAGCAGTACTTC.

The chain uses TRBV18 and TRBJ2-5; D may match TRBD1 or TRBD2 (5 bases each). CDR1 is KGHSH and CDR2 is LQKENI in the germline V gene. The CDR3 covers 15 residues. Trimming stripped 3 bases from V and 5 bases from J, with 16 bases between. CDR3 sequence: CASSPVPRGRETQYF. DNA of the CDR3: TGTGCCAGCTCACCGGTCCCGAGGGGTCGCGAGACCCAGTACTTC. Together with reference TRBV18 and TRBJ2-5, the CDR3 gives the full variable domain: NAGVMQNPRHLVRRRGQEARLRCSPMKGHSHVYWYRQLPEEGLKFMVYLQKENIIDESGMPKERFSAEFPKEGPSILRIQQVVRGDSAAYFCASSPVPRGRETQYFGPGTRLLVL.

The V and J genes are TRBV19 and TRBJ1-1; unclear D gene. Looked up from germline, CDR1 is LNHDA and CDR2 is SQIVND (reference sequence). V was clipped by 5 bases and J by 6 bases, with 7 bases between them. The CDR3 totals 11 residues. The CDR3 region has the DNA TGTGCCAGTAGTCTTGGACCTGAAGCTTTCTTT. Translation: CASSLGPEAFF.

CDR3 in DNA: TGTGCCAGAACGACCGTAAGACAGGGGGCCGAGTCTAATGAAAAACTGTTTTTT. Amino acids: CARTTVRQGAESNEKLFF. The gene calls are TRBV6-9 and TRBJ1-4, with 10 bases aligning to TRBD1. Germline CDR1 is MNHGY and CDR2 is SVAAGI. V was pared by 9 bases and J by 3 bases, with 16 bases of the junction left unmatched. This CDR3 contains 18 residues.

This clone has just a few counts. This chain joins TRBV5-1 and TRBJ1-6; 8 nucleotides agree with TRBD1. CDR3 size: 15 residues. Germline CDR1 is SGHRS and CDR2 is YFSETQ. Unmatched junction bases numbered 10, after V lost 7 bases and J lost 7 bases. CDR3 protein: CASALGQGRNSPLHF. The DNA of the CDR3 is TGCGCCAGCGCCCTCGGACAGGGACGAAATTCACCCCTCCACTTT.

The chain carries TRBV6-6 and TRBJ2-2; 7 bases line up with TRBD1. Germline trimming cut 5 bases from V and 1 base from J; bases unmatched to any gene: 13. Germline CDR1 MNHNY, CDR2 SVGAGI (reference sequence). This CDR3 has 18 residues. The CDR3: CASSLTTGDIMNTGELFF. CDR3 bases: TGTGCCAGCAGTCTGACTACAGGGGACATAATGAACACCGGGGAGCTGTTTTTT.

With respect to this clone: This same CDR3 is encoded by further DNA sequences in the sample. This chain connects TRBV7-9 to TRBJ1-4, with 7 bases fitting TRBD1. The CDR3 consists of 14 residues. The germline V gene has CDR1 SEHNR and CDR2 FQNEAQ (reference sequence). Trimming cost V 5 bases and J 5 bases; bases outside gene matches: 5. This CDR3 reads CASSRGQENEKLFF. The CDR3 DNA sequence: TGTGCCAGCAGCCGTGGACAGGAAAATGAAAAACTGTTTTTT.

This clone was counted a single time. V gene TRBV6-6 combines with J gene TRBJ1-1; TRBD1 matches 8 bases. Per germline, CDR1 MNHNY and CDR2 SVGAGI (reference sequence). V dropped 8 bases and J dropped 5; count of bases not matched to a gene: 10. The CDR3 runs to 14 residues. This CDR3 is CASGGWTGRTEAFF. CDR3 DNA sequence: TGTGCCAGCGGAGGATGGACAGGGCGAACTGAAGCTTTCTTT.

This clone was counted between two and nine times. CDR3 nucleotide sequence: TGTGCCAGCAGCCTCCTCCGGACCCAAGCTTTCTTT. Protein product: CASSLLRTQAFF. This chain connects TRBV7-9 to TRBJ1-1; no reliable D call. There are 12 residues in the CDR3. Germline CDR1 is SEHNR and CDR2 is FQNEAQ (reference sequence). The V and J ends lost 5 bases and 9 bases respectively, with 13 bases between them.

The J gene is TRBJ2-3, the V gene TRBV3-1 (or the pseudogene TRBV3-2); D not resolved. The CDR3 consists of 15 residues. V was pared by 1 base and J by 2 bases, with 10 bases between. Germline V gives CDR1 LGHDT, CDR2 YNNKEL (reference sequence). The CDR3 region has the DNA TGTGCCAGCAGCCAAGCGGCCATATACACAGATACGCAGTATTTT. Amino acid sequence: CASSQAAIYTDTQYF.

V is TRBV7-3 and J is TRBJ2-3; D is possibly TRBD2 (6 bases). Trimming pared 2 bases from V and 1 base from J, leaving 10 bases between. The V gene's germline CDR1 is SGHTA and CDR2 FQGTGA. CDR3 size: 15 residues. The CDR3, as DNA: TGTGCCAGCAGCTTAGTTAGCGGCCGCACAGATACGCAGTATTTT. Encoded protein: CASSLVSGRTDTQYF.

This chain uses TRBV5-1 with TRBJ1-1; D uncertain. The CDR3 length is 13 residues. V dropped 7 bases and J dropped 4 bases, with 14 bases sitting between them. Germline V gives CDR1 SGHRS, CDR2 YFSETQ. Here the CDR3 DNA reads TGCGCCAGCCAGCCCGACACGAGCACTGAAGCTTTCTTT. It encodes CASQPDTSTEAFF.

The chain couples TRBV6-6 to TRBJ2-7; D possibly matches TRBD1 or TRBD2 (6 bases each). The CDR3 totals 14 residues. The germline gives CDR1 MNHNY, CDR2 SVGAGI (reference sequence). V lost 4 bases and J 3 bases, leaving 13 bases between the germline ends. The CDR3 sequence is CASSSRDKGYEQYF. The DNA for the CDR3 is TGTGCCAGCAGTTCGCGGGACAAGGGCTACGAGCAGTACTTC.

The V and J genes are TRBV7-9 and TRBJ2-5, with D possibly TRBD1 on 6 matching bases. Trimming took 5 bases from V and 5 from J, leaving 18 bases between them. Germline CDR1 and CDR2: SEHNR and FQNEAQ (reference sequence). The CDR3 extends over 15 amino acids. In DNA form, the CDR3 reads TGTGCCAGCAGCGCACCGGGACACACCGGGGAGACCCAGTACTTC. Translated, it gives CASSAPGHTGETQYF.

The V and J genes are TRBV11-2 and TRBJ1-6; TRBD1 aligns across 7 bases. The CDR3 is 18 residues long. With 7 bases clipped from V and 0 bases from J, the junction kept 12 bases outside the gene matches. From germline, CDR1 is SGHAT and CDR2 FQNNGV. The CDR3 loop reads CASNNGQVGSSYNSPLHF. CDR3 bases: TGTGCCAGCAACAACGGACAGGTGGGAAGCTCCTATAATTCACCCCTCCACTTT.

The gene calls are TRBV7-9 and TRBJ2-7, with 7 bases matching TRBD1. V lost 2 bases and J lost 2; bases outside the gene matches: 0. The CDR3 is made up of 13 amino acids. The germline CDR1 and CDR2 sequences are SEHNR and FQNEAQ (reference sequence). CDR3 loop: CASSLQGAYEQYF. In DNA form, the CDR3 reads TGTGCCAGCAGCTTACAGGGGGCCTACGAGCAGTACTTC.

The V gene is TRBV19, the J gene TRBJ2-5; possible D gene TRBD1, 6 bases. This CDR3 contains 13 residues. Germline lookup yields CDR1 LNHDA and CDR2 SQIVND (reference sequence). V was trimmed by 6 bases and J by 5 bases, leaving 13 bases between them. The DNA for the CDR3 is TGTGCCAGTAGAGGGACATTGTCGGAGACCCAGTACTTC. Translation: CASRGTLSETQYF.

Points on this clone: At one end, the junction sequence differs from germline, possibly due to a read error. J is TRBJ2-1 and V is TRBV14, with 14 bases fitting TRBD2. There are 14 residues in the CDR3. CDR1 is SGHDN, CDR2 FVKESK, per germline. Here the CDR3 DNA reads TGTGCCAGCAGCCCTTGGACTAGCGGGGGGTCTTTGATCTTC. Protein: CASSPWTSGGSLIF.

The chain couples TRBV24-1 to TRBJ2-7; 10 bases map to TRBD2. From germline, CDR1 is KGHDR and CDR2 SFDVKD. The CDR3 is 14 residues long. V dropped 9 bases and J dropped 1; count of bases not matched to a gene: 5. The CDR3 DNA reads as TGTGCCACCCTTACTAGCGGGGAATCCTACGAGCAGTACTTC. As protein: CATLTSGESYEQYF.

V gene TRBV7-3 combines with J gene TRBJ1-1, with 7 nucleotides matching TRBD1. The CDR3 length is 15 residues. Trimming cost V 6 bases and J 1 base; bases outside gene matches: 8. Looked up from germline, CDR1 is SGHTA and CDR2 is FQGTGA. In DNA, the CDR3 is TGTGCCAGCAGTCTAAGGGGGCAGAAGAACACTGAAGCTTTCTTT. The encoded protein is CASSLRGQKNTEAFF.

This clone has just one count. The rearrangement uses TRBV27 and TRBJ1-2, with TRBD1 matching 8 bases. This CDR3 has 16 amino acids. V was pared by 2 bases and J by 4 bases, with 9 bases of the junction left unmatched. Germline V CDR1 and CDR2: MNHEY, SMNVEV (reference sequence). The CDR3 nucleotides read TGTGCCAGCAGTTTAAGGACAGGGAAGGGCAGCTATGGCTACACCTTC. Translating it yields CASSLRTGKGSYGYTF.

The gene calls are TRBV18 and TRBJ2-2; 7 positions agree with TRBD1. Germline CDR1 reads KGHSH; CDR2 reads LQKENI. Trimming cost V 3 bases and J 6 bases; bases outside gene matches: 7. CDR3 size: 15 residues. CDR3 sequence: CASSPGRQGAGELFF. The CDR3 bases are TGTGCCAGCTCACCGGGGAGACAGGGTGCCGGGGAGCTGTTTTTT.